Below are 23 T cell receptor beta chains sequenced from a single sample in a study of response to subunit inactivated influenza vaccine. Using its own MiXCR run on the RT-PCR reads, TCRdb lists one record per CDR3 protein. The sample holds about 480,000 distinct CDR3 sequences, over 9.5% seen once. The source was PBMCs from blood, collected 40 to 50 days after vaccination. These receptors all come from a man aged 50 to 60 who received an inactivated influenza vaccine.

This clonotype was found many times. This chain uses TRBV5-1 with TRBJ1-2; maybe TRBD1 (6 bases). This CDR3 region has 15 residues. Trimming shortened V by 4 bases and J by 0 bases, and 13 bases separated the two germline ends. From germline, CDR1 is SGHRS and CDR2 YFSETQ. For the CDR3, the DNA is TGCGCCAGCAGCGCAGGGGTCTCCGCTAACTATGGCTACACCTTC. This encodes CASSAGVSANYGYTF.

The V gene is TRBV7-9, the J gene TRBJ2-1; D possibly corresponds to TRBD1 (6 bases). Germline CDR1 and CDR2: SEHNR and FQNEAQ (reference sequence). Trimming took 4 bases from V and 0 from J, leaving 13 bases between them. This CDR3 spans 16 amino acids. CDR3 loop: CASSSSRGSSYNEQFF. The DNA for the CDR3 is TGTGCCAGCAGCTCCTCGAGGGGGAGCTCCTACAATGAGCAGTTCTTC.

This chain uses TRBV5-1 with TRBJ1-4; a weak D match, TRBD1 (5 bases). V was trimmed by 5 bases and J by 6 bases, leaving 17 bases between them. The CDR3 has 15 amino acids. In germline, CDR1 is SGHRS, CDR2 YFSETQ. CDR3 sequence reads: CASRPGHGPHEKLFF. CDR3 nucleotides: TGCGCCAGCAGGCCCGGACACGGGCCTCATGAAAAACTGTTTTTT.

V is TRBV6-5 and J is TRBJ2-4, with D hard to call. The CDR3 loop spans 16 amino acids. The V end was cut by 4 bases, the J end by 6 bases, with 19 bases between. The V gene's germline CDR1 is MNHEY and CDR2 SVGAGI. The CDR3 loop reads CASSSQDAVKANIQYF. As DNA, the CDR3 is TGTGCCAGCAGTTCCCAGGACGCGGTTAAGGCAAACATTCAGTACTTC.

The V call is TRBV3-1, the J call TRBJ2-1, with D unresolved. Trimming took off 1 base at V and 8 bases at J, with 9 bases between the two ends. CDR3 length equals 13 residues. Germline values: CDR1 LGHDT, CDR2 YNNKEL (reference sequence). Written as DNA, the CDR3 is TGTGCCAGCAGCCAAGTATCCATGGATGAGCAGTTCTTC. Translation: CASSQVSMDEQFF.

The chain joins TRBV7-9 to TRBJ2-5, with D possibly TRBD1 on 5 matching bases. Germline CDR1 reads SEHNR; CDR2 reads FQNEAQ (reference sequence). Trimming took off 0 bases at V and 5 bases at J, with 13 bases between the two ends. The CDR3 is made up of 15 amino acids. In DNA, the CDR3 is TGTGCCAGCAGCTTAGCGCTTAGGGGAACGGAGACCCAGTACTTC. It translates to CASSLALRGTETQYF.

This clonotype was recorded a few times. CDR3 amino acids: CASSYSPGHLSYEQYF. CDR3 coding DNA: TGTGCCAGCAGTTACTCGCCGGGACATTTATCCTACGAGCAGTACTTC. The chain carries TRBV6-2 or TRBV6-3 and TRBJ2-7; possible D gene TRBD1, 6 bases. Looked up from germline, CDR1 is MNHEY and CDR2 is SVGEGT. The CDR3 runs 16 residues. V dropped 0 bases and J dropped 1 base, with 13 bases sitting between them.

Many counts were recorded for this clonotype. The CDR3 region has the DNA TGTGCCAGCAGTTTATTCCTCCCCAGCTCCTATAATTCACCCCTCCACTTT. Translating it yields CASSLFLPSSYNSPLHF. V usage is TRBV12-3 or TRBV12-4 and J usage is TRBJ1-6; D unclear. The CDR3 consists of 17 residues. V was cut by 2 bases and J by 0 bases, with 11 bases left in between.

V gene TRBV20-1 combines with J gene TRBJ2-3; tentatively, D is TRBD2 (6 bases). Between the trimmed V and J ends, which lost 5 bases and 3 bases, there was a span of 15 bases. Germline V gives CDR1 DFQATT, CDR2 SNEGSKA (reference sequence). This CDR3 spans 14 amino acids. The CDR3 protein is CSAVTRGRTDTQYF. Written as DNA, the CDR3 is TGCAGTGCTGTGACGCGGGGTAGGACAGATACGCAGTATTTT.

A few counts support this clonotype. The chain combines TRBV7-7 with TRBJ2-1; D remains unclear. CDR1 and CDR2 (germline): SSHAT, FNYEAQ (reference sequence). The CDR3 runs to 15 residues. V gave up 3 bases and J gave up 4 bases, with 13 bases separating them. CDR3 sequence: CASSFSWTPYNEQFF. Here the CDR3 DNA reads TGTGCCAGCAGCTTTTCGTGGACGCCTTACAATGAGCAGTTCTTC. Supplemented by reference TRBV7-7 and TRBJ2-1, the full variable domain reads GAGVSQSPRYKVTKRGQDVTLRCDPISSHATLYWYQQALGQGPEFLTYFNYEAQPDKSGLPSDRFSAERPEGSISTLTIQRTEQRDSAMYRCASSFSWTPYNEQFFGPGTRLTVL.

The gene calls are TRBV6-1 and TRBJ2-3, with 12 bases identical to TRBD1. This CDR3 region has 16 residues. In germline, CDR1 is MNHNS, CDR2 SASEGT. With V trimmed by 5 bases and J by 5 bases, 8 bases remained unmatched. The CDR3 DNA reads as TGTGCCAGCAGTACGGGACAGGGGGCGCGAGGAGATACGCAGTATTTT. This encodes CASSTGQGARGDTQYF.

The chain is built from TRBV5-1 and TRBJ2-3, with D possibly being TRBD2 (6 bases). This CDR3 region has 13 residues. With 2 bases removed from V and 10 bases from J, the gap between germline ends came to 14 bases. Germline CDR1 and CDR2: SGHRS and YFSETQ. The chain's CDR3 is CASSFNRGSAQYF. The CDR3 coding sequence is TGCGCCAGCAGCTTCAATCGGGGGTCGGCGCAGTATTTT.

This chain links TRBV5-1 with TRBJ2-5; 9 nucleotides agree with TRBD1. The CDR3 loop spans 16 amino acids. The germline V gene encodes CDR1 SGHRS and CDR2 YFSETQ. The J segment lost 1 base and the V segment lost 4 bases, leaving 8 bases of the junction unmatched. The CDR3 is CASSRDPGQGQETQYF. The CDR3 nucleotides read TGCGCCAGCAGCCGCGACCCGGGACAGGGCCAAGAGACCCAGTACTTC.

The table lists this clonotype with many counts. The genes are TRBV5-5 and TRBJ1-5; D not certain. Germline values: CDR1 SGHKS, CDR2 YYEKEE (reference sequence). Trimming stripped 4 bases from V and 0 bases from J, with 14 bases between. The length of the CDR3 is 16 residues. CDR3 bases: TGTGCCAGCAGCCTCCTTGGGATAGATAGCAATCAGCCCCAGCATTTT. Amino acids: CASSLLGIDSNQPQHF.

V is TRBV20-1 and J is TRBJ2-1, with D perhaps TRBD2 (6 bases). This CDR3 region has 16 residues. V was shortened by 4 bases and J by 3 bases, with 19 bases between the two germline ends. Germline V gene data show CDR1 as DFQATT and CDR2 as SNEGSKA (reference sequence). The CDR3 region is CSAIPYVAADYNEQFF. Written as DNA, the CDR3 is TGCAGTGCTATCCCATACGTAGCGGCCGACTACAATGAGCAGTTCTTC.

Written as DNA, the CDR3 is TGTGCCAGCAGCGAAGGAGATTGGGCTGGAAACACCATATATTTT. Amino acid sequence: CASSEGDWAGNTIYF. This sequence joins TRBV9 and TRBJ1-3; D is uncertain. Germline values: CDR1 SGDLS, CDR2 YYNGEE. Deletions cut 3 bases from V and 2 bases from J, with 12 bases between. CDR3 length: 15 residues.

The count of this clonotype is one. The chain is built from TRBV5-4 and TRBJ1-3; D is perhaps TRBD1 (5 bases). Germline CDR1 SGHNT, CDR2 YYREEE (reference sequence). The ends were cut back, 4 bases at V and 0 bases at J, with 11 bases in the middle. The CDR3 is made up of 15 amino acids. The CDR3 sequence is CASSEQGSSGNTIYF. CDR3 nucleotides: TGTGCCAGCAGCGAGCAGGGCAGCTCTGGAAACACCATATATTTT. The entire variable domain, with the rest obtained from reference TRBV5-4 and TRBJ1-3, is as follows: ETGVTQSPTHLIKTRGQQVTLRCSSQSGHNTVSWYQQALGQGPQFIFQYYREEENGRGNFPPRFSGLQFPNYSSELNVNALELDDSALYLCASSEQGSSGNTIYFGEGSWLTVV.

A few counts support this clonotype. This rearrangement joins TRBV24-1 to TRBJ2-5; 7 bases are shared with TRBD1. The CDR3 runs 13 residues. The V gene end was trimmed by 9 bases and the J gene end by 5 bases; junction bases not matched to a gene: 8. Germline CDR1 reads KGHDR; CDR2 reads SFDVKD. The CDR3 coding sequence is TGTGCCACCGCAAAGGGGGCGCGGGAGACCCAGTACTTC. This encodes CATAKGARETQYF.

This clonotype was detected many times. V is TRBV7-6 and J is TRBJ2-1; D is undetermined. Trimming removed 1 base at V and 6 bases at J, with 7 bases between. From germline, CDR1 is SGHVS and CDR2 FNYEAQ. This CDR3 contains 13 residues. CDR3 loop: CASSLGDPNEQFF. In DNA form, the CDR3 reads TGTGCCAGCAGCTTAGGTGACCCCAATGAGCAGTTCTTC. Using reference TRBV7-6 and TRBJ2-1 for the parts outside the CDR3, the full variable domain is GAGVSQSPRYKVTKRGQDVALRCDPISGHVSLYWYRQALGQGPEFLTYFNYEAQQDKSGLPNDRFSAERPEGSISTLTIQRTEQRDSAMYRCASSLGDPNEQFFGPGTRLTVL.

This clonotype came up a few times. This CDR3 reads CSASLAGGGQEQYF. For the CDR3, the DNA is TGCAGTGCTAGTTTAGCGGGAGGGGGGCAGGAGCAGTACTTC. J is TRBJ2-7 and V is TRBV20-1, with 11 bases fitting TRBD2. This CDR3 contains 14 residues. Germline trimming cut 3 bases from V and 7 bases from J; bases unmatched to any gene: 8. Germline-derived CDR1 and CDR2 are DFQATT and SNEGSKA (reference sequence).

DNA of the CDR3: TGCAGTGCTAGATGGTGGGGAGGGATCTCTGGAAACACCATATATTTT. This encodes CSARWWGGISGNTIYF. V and J are TRBV20-1 and TRBJ1-3; D not certain. The V end lost 2 bases, the J end lost 0 bases, and 14 bases lay between the germline ends. This CDR3 is built from 16 residues. Per the germline V gene, CDR1 is DFQATT and CDR2 is SNEGSKA (reference sequence).

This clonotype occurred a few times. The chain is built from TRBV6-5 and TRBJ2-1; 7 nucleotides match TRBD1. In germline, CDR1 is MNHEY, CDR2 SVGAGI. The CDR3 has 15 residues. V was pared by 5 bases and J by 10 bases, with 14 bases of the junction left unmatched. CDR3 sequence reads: CASSNRDRIAMEQFF. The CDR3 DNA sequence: TGTGCCAGCAGTAACCGGGACAGAATCGCGATGGAGCAGTTCTTC.

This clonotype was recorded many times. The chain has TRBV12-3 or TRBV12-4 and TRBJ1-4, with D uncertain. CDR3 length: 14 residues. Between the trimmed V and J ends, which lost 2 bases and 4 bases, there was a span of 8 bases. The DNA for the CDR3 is TGTGCCAGCAGTTTATGGGCAGATAATGAAAAACTGTTTTTT. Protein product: CASSLWADNEKLFF.